The 7 T cell receptor beta chains reported below all come from one sample, sequenced in a study of immune cell composition in non-small cell lung cancer. Sequencing used immunoSEQ multiplex PCR; TCRdb keeps in-frame clones, though not all of them. The repertoire holds 14,000 or so clones, roughly 80% seen once, with roughly 11% in the top ten. The sequenced material came from lung tumor tissue. These TCRs come from a human donor with non-small cell lung cancer.

V is TRBV4-1 and J is TRBJ1-3; 7 positions match TRBD1. There are 17 residues in the CDR3. Germline CDR1 reads MGHRA; CDR2 reads YSYEKL. J lost 4 bases, V lost 0 bases, and 9 bases had no gene match. The CDR3 DNA reads as TGCGCCAGCAGCCAAGAATCGACAGGGAAGTTGGGAAACACCATATATTTT. Encoded protein: CASSQESTGKLGNTIYF.

The J gene is TRBJ2-7, the V gene TRBV5-6, with unresolved D. Per the germline V gene, CDR1 is SGHDT and CDR2 is YYEEEE. The V end lost 0 bases, the J end lost 3 bases, and 7 bases lay between the germline ends. CDR3 length: 13 residues. As DNA, the CDR3 is TGTGCCAGCAGCTTGGTTAGGTACTACGAGCAGTACTTC. It translates to CASSLVRYYEQYF.

This chain joins TRBV4-2 and TRBJ1-4, with D possibly being TRBD1 (5 bases). Germline V lookup: CDR1 LGHNA, CDR2 YNFKEQ. Trimming cost V 0 bases and J 8 bases, with 10 bases left between them. There are 14 residues in the CDR3. In DNA form, the CDR3 reads TGTGCCAGCAGCCAAGATGGGGGAAAGGAAAAACTGTTTTTT. Translating it yields CASSQDGGKEKLFF.

The chain carries TRBV2 and TRBJ2-3, with D hard to call. Germline V gene sequence: CDR1 SNHLY, CDR2 FYNNEI. Trimming took off 6 bases at V and 4 bases at J, with 20 bases between the two ends. This CDR3 region has 16 residues. CDR3 loop: CASRPRSSSPADTQYF. CDR3 nucleotide sequence: TGTGCCAGCAGGCCTCGGTCTTCATCCCCCGCAGATACGCAGTATTTT.

This clone has only one observation. The V and J genes are TRBV5-4 and TRBJ2-5; tentatively, D is TRBD1 or TRBD2 (7 bases each). Between the trimmed V and J ends, which lost 4 bases and 1 base, there was a span of 11 bases. CDR3 length: 14 residues. Germline V gene lookup returns CDR1 SGHNT and CDR2 YYREEE (reference sequence). This CDR3 reads CASSQGGPQETQYF. DNA for the CDR3: TGTGCCAGCAGCCAGGGGGGGCCCCAAGAGACCCAGTACTTC. The full variable domain, rest sourced from reference TRBV5-4 and TRBJ2-5, is ETGVTQSPTHLIKTRGQQVTLRCSSQSGHNTVSWYQQALGQGPQFIFQYYREEENGRGNFPPRFSGLQFPNYSSELNVNALELDDSALYLCASSQGGPQETQYFGPGTRLLVL.

This clone was detected only a few times. The chain links TRBV30 to TRBJ2-7; D is ambiguous. Germline values: CDR1 GTSNPN, CDR2 SVGIG (reference sequence). V gave up 3 bases and J gave up 1 base, with 4 bases separating them. The CDR3 spans 11 residues. The DNA of the CDR3 is TGTGCCTGGAGCCCTTCCTACGAGCAGTACTTC. This encodes CAWSPSYEQYF.

V gene TRBV5-6 combines with J gene TRBJ2-5, with D possibly TRBD1 on 5 matching bases. Germline V gives CDR1 SGHDT, CDR2 YYEEEE. The ends were cut back, 3 bases at V and 3 bases at J, with 12 bases in the middle. This CDR3 has 14 residues. The CDR3 reads CASSSAGLEETQYF. The CDR3 nucleotides are TGTGCCAGCAGCTCGGCAGGGTTGGAAGAGACCCAGTACTTC.